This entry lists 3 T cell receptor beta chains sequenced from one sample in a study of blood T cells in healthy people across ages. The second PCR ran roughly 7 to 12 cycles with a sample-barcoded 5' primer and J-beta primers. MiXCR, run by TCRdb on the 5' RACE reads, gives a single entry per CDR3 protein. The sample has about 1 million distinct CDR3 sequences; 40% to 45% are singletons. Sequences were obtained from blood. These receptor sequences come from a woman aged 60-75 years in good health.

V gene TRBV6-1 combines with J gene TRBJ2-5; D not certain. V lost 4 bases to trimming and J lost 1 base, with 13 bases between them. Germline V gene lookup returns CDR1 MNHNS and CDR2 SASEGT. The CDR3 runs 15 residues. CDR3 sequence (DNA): TGTGCCAGCAGTGGAGCGAAAACAAGCCAAGAGACCCAGTACTTC. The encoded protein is CASSGAKTSQETQYF.

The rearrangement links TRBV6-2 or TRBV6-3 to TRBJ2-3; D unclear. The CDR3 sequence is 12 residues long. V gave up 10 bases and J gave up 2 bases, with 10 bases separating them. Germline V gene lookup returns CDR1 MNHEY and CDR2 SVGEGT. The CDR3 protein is CATNAVTDTQYF. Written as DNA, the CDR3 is TGTGCCACCAACGCCGTCACAGATACGCAGTATTTT.

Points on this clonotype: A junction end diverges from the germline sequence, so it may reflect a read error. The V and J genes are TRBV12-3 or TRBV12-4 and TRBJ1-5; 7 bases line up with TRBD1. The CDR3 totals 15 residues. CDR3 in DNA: TGTGCCGGCAGCGAACAGGGGATCGGCAATCAGCCCCAGCATTTT. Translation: CAGSEQGIGNQPQHF.